The TCR beta chain under discussion was sequenced for a study of cytomegalovirus exposure and HLA in healthy donors. Study context: Among 398 genotyped donors, about 80% fell in the Caucasian-associated ancestry cluster. Study findings and constraints: An analysis that was carried out later associated 15,000 to 20,000 TCR beta sequences with HLA alleles at 0.05 false discovery rate.

The primer mix had 60 Vbeta and 13 Jbeta primers. The data were produced by immunoSEQ multiplex PCR, yet TCRdb's version contains in-frame clones alone and is incomplete. In the table there are about 140,000 clones, 73% of which are singletons. The CDR3 spans 17 residues. Between the trimmed V and J ends, which lost 5 bases and 1 base, there was a span of 19 bases. Germline V lookup: CDR1 SGHNT, CDR2 YENEEA. The table lists this clone with a count of one. Its cognate antigen is unknown. This TCR derives from a human donor in good health. Sequenced sample: PBMCs. The chain employs TRBV11-3 and TRBJ2-3; possible D gene TRBD2, 6 bases. In DNA form, the CDR3 reads TGTGCCAGCAGCCCCCGGTGGGTAGCGGAAGGCACAGATACGCAGTATTTT. Translated, it gives CASSPRWVAEGTDTQYF.